This T cell receptor (beta chain) stems from a study of T-cell reconstitution after alpha-beta-depleted transplantation in children (dated by TCRdb to 2015 to 2016). About the study as a whole: Using TCR repertoire profiling, the study quantitatively followed how T-cell immune reconstitution unfolded in children after TCRalphabeta/CD19-depleted allogeneic hematopoietic cell transplantation. Study-level results and caveats: Hyperexpanded clone frequencies declined over subsequent months; after one year, T-cell counts and TCRbeta diversity were mostly attributed to newly produced T cells. In some patients, high TCRbeta diversity at day 60 was attributed to recipient T cells and intrathymic progenitors that had survived conditioning. Apparently early alphabetaT-cell count recovery about two months after transplant reportedly relied on only several hundred rapidly expanded clones derived from non-depleted graft cells.

This clonotype was recorded many times. Its antigen is still unknown. Base qualities are missing; no much larger clone stands one base away. Libraries were built with PCR. TCRdb names Illumina HiSeq 2500 as the instrument used. Molecular barcoding was employed in the preparation of TCR libraries, with unique molecular identifiers being used to normalize TCRbeta repertoire quantification. TCRdb reran the public reads through fastp at Q25 and MiXCR, keeping productive beta chains. CDR3 protein duplicates are merged, each entry listing the most common genes and DNA. The sample table holds around 80,000 distinct CDR3 sequences, of which 15% to 20% were seen once. 51% of the sample comes from the top ten. The CDR3 covers 14 residues, taking in both the cysteine and the phenylalanine. The DNA shown is the 42-base CDR3, in frame from base 1. Looking up the germline V gene (reference sequence) yields CDR1 GTSNPN and CDR2 SVGIG. Trimmed from V: 1 base; trimmed from J: 6 bases; junction bases lacking a gene match: 5.

The sample's treatment or condition, from its label and the paper: allogeneic hematopoietic cell transplantation with graft depleted of TCRalphabeta T cells and CD19 B cells. Transplant recipients were children who received TCRalphabeta/CD19-depleted allogeneic hematopoietic cell grafts. The chain joins TRBV30 to TRBJ2-3; 9 nucleotides in the junction match TRBD2. This receptor was obtained from a male patient between 2 and 10 years old who had a stem cell transplant for acute lymphoblastic leukemia, so the T cells may come from the graft donor. The source was PBMCs, mostly from graft donor cells, collected 360 days after TCRalphabeta/CD19-depleted stem cell transplant. The sequenced DNA: TGTGCCTGGAGTGCCCTAGCGGGACAGGATACGCAGTATTTT. It translates to CAWSALAGQDTQYF.